This T cell receptor beta chain derives from a study of blood T cells in healthy people across ages. Study results and caveats: Estimates based on one million T cells were treated as lower bounds. With donor CMV status unknown, expanded clonotype changes were possibly confounded.

Together with a sample-barcoded 5' primer, a J-beta primer mix was included in a second PCR lasting about 6 to 12 cycles. TCRdb re-derived calls from the 5' RACE reads in MiXCR, one entry per CDR3 protein. The table lists 650,000 to 1,000,000 distinct CDR3 sequences, about 37% of them singletons, with 10% to 15% in the top ten. This clonotype was seen repeatedly, ten times or more. The antigen is not known. V was shortened by 3 bases and J by 6 bases, with 10 bases between the two germline ends. The CDR3 runs 13 residues. Germline CDR1 and CDR2: SGHTA and FQGNSA. The chain is built from TRBV7-2 and TRBJ2-3, with unresolved D. Sample: blood. The receptor was derived from a young man in good health. DNA for the CDR3: TGTGCCAGCAGCTTTAATATTCTCGATACGCAGTATTTT. Protein sequence: CASSFNILDTQYF. Variable domain in full (rest from reference TRBV7-2 and TRBJ2-3): GAGVSQSPSNKVTEKGKDVELRCDPISGHTALYWYRQSLGQGLEFLIYFQGNSAPDKSGLPSDRFSAERTGGSVSTLTIQRTQQEDSAVYLCASSFNILDTQYFGPGTRLTVL.